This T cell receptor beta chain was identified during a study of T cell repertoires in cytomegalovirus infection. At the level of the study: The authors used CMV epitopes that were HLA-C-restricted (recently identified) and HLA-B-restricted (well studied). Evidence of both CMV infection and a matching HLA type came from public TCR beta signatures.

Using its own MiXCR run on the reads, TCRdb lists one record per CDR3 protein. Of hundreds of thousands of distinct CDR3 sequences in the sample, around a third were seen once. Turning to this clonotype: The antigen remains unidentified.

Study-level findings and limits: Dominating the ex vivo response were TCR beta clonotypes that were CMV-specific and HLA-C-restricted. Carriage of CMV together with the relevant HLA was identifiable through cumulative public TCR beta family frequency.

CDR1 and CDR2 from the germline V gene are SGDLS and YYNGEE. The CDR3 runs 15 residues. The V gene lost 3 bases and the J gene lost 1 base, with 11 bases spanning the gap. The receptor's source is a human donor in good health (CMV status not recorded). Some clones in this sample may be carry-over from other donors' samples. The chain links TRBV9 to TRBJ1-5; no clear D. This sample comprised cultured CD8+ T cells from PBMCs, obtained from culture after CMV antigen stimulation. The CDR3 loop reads CASSAHGRSNQPQHF. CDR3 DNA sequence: TGTGCCAGCAGCGCCCACGGAAGGAGCAATCAGCCCCAGCATTTT.